This record looks at one TCR beta chain sequence and its context. Its antigen is unidentified. TCR beta cDNA libraries included unique molecular identifiers. With roughly 0.95 to 11 million T cells as the source, hundreds of thousands of cDNA molecules resulted. TCRdb re-derived calls from the PCR reads in MiXCR, one entry per CDR3 protein. Among approximately 770,000 distinct CDR3 sequences, around 42% were seen once, and the ten largest hold 4% to 5%. Looked up from germline, CDR1 is SGHVS and CDR2 is FNYEAQ. The V end was cut by 3 bases, the J end by 0 bases, with 10 bases between. The CDR3 runs 15 residues. The data derive from a study of post-analysis software for immune sequencing data. Across the study: Both relapsing-remitting and secondary progressive multiple sclerosis featured among the disease courses, as did progressive-relapsing multiple sclerosis. Findings and limits, study-wide: F measure showed strong co-clustering of same-batch samples. Patients showed TRBV5-6, TRBV5-1 and TRBV20-1 among 4 or 5 TRBV segments more frequent than in controls.

This receptor was obtained from a girl aged 10 to 17 with multiple sclerosis. The rearrangement joins TRBV7-6 to TRBJ2-3, with a possible D match to TRBD2 (5 bases). Sequencing was performed on blood. The CDR3 reads CASSFYSGSTDTQYF. CDR3 DNA: TGTGCCAGCAGCTTTTACAGCGGAAGCACAGATACGCAGTATTTT.